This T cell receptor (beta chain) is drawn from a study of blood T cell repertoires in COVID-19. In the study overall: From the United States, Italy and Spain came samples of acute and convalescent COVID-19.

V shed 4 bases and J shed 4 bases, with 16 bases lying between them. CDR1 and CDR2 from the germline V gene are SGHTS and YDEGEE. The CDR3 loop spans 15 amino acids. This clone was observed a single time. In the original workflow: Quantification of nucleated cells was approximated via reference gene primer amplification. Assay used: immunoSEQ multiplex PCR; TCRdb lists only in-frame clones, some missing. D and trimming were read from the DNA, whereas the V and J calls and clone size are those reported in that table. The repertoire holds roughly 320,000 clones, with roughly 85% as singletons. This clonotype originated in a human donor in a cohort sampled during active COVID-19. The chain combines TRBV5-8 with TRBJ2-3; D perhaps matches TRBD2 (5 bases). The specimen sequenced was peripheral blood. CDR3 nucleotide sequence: TGTGCCAGCAGCCTCGATGGGAGAACCTCAGATACGCAGTATTTT. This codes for CASSLDGRTSDTQYF. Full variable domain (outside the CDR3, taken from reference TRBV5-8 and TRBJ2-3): EAGVTQSPTHLIKTRGQQATLRCSPISGHTSVYWYQQALGLGLQFLLWYDEGEERNRGNFPPRFSGRQFPNYSSELNVNALELEDSALYLCASSLDGRTSDTQYFGPGTRLTVL.